Listed below are T cell receptor beta chains from one sample, sequenced in a study of blood T cell repertoires in COVID-19. TCRdb's table, derived via immunoSEQ multiplex PCR, lists solely in-frame clones and lacks some. The sample records about 480,000 clones, around 88% being singletons. The sequenced material came from peripheral blood. Receptors originate from a woman in her twenties or thirties with acute or convalescent COVID-19. Each CDR3 is given with its conserved first and last residue. A D gene is named only where the DNA matches it firmly.

D: -
J: TRBJ1-5
V: TRBV28
CDR3: CASRLGRGRNQPQHF

D: TRBD2
J: TRBJ2-1
V: TRBV4-2
CDR3: CASSQLLAGSDNEQFF

D: TRBD1
J: TRBJ1-6
V: TRBV27
CDR3: CASSLTGQANNSPLHF

D: -
J: TRBJ2-7
V: TRBV29-1
CDR3: CSVERGDGQYF

D: -
J: TRBJ2-5
V: TRBV5-4
CDR3: CASSLLATQETQYF

D: TRBD1
J: TRBJ1-2
V: TRBV7-8
CDR3: CASSLETGNGYTF

D: -
J: TRBJ1-2
V: TRBV6-5
CDR3: CASSYRAEVYGYTF

D: TRBD2
J: TRBJ2-1
V: TRBV29-1
CDR3: CSVAAGGHNEQFF

D: -
J: TRBJ2-7
V: TRBV28
CDR3: CASGVLGQGYEQYF

D: TRBD2
J: TRBJ2-3
V: TRBV18
CDR3: CASSGTSGGPTSTDTQYF

D: -
J: TRBJ1-2
V: TRBV28
CDR3: CASSSGYGYTF

D: -
J: TRBJ1-2
V: TRBV20-1
CDR3: CSARDPGGYTF

D: -
J: TRBJ2-3
V: TRBV4-1
CDR3: CASSQGVHRNTDTQYF

D: -
J: TRBJ2-1
V: TRBV11-2
CDR3: CASSQGVQGEQFF

D: -
J: TRBJ2-3
V: TRBV4-1
CDR3: CASSDTGQGTQYF